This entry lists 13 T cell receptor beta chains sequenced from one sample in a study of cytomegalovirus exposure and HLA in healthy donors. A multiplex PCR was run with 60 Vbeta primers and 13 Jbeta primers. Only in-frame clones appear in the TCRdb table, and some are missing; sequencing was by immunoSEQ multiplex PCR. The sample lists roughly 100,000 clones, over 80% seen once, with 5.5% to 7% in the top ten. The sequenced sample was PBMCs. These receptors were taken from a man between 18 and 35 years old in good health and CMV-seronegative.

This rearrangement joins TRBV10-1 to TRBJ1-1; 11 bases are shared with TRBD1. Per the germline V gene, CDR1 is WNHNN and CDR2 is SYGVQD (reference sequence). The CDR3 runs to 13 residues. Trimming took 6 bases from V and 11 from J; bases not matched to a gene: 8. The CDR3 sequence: CASSPGQGGTAFF. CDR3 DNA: TGCGCCAGCAGCCCGGGACAGGGGGGTACGGCTTTCTTT.

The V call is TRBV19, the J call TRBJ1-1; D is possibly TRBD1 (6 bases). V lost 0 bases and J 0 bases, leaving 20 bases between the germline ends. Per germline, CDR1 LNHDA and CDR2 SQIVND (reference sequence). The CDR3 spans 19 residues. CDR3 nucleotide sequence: TGTGCCAGTAGTATAGAGCGGGGGGGGCGCAATACGCTGAACACTGAAGCTTTCTTT. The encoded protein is CASSIERGGRNTLNTEAFF.

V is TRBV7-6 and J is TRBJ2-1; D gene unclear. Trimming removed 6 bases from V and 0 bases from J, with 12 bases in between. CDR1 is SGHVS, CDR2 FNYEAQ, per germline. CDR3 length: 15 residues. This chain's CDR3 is CASSSTTGSYNEQFF. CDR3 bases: TGTGCCAGCAGTTCAACTACCGGCTCCTACAATGAGCAGTTCTTC.

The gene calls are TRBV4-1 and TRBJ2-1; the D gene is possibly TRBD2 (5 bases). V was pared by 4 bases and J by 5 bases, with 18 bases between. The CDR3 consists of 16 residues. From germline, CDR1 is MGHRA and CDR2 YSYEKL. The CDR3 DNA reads TGCGCCAGCAGCCTCGGAGGCGGAGTAGGAAACAATGAGCAGTTCTTC. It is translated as CASSLGGGVGNNEQFF.

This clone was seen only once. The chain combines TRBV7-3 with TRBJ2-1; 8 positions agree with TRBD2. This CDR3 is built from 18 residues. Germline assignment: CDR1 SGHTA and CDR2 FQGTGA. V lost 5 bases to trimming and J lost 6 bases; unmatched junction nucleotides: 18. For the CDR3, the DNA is TGTGCCAGCAGCCCCCTCCCGGGAGGGCCCGATGGGGCCAATGAGCAGTTCTTC. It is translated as CASSPLPGGPDGANEQFF.

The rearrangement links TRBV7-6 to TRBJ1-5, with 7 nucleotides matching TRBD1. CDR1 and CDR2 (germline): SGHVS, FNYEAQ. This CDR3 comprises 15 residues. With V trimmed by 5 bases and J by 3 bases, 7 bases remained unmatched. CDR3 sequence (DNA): TGTGCCAGCAGCCCGGAGGGACAGATCAATCAGCCCCAGCATTTT. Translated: CASSPEGQINQPQHF.

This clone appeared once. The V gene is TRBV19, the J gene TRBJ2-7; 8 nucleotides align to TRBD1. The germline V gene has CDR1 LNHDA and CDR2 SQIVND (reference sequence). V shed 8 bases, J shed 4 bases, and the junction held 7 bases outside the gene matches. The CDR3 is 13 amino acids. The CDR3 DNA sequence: TGTGCCAGTGCCCGGACAGGGAAATACGAGCAGTACTTC. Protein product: CASARTGKYEQYF.

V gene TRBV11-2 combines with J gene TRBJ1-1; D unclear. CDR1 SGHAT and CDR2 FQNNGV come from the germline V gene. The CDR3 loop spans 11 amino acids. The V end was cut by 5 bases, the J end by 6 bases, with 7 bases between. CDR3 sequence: CASSAGSEAFF. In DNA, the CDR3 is TGTGCCAGCAGCGCCGGGTCTGAAGCTTTCTTT.

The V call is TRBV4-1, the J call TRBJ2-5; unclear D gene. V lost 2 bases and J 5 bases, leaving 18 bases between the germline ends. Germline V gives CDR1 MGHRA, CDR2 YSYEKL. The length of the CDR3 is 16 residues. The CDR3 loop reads CASSQHPAPSSETQYF. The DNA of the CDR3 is TGCGCCAGCAGCCAACACCCTGCCCCCAGTTCGGAGACCCAGTACTTC.

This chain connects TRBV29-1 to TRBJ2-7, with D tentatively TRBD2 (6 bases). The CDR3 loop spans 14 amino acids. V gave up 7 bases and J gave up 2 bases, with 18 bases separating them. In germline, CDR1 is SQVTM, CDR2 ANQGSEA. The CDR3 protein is CSGQSGTPPYEQYF. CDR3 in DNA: TGCAGCGGCCAATCCGGGACTCCTCCCTACGAGCAGTACTTC.

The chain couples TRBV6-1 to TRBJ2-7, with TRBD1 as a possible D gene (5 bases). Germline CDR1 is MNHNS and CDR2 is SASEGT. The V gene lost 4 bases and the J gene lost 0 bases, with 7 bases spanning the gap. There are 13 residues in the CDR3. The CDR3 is CASSVRVSYEQYF. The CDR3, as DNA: TGTGCCAGCAGTGTCAGGGTCTCCTACGAGCAGTACTTC.

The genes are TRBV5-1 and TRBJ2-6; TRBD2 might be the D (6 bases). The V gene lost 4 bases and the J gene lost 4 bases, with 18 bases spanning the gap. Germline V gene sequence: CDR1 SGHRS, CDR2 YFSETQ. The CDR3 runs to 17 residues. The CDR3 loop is CASSGTRDSKGANVLTF. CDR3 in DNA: TGCGCCAGCAGCGGGACCCGGGACTCGAAAGGGGCCAACGTCCTGACTTTC.

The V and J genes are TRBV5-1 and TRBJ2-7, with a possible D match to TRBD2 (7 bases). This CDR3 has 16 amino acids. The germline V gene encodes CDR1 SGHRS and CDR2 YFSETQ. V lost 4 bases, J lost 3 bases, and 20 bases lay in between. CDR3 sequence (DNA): TGCGCCAGCAGCGGGGGGGGGCCGGGACAACGCTACGAGCAGTACTTC. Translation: CASSGGGPGQRYEQYF.